This T cell receptor beta chain was retrieved from a study of T cells in Graves' hyperthyroidism and ophthalmopathy (dated by TCRdb to about 2019). Study-wide context: Peripheral blood was collected at initial diagnosis, before any treatment. After sampling, hyperthyroidism patients received methimazole starting at 30 mg daily, and ophthalmopathy patients received high-dose intravenous methylprednisolone. Thyroid tissue and blood T-cell repertoires from six or seven Graves' hyperthyroidism patients were also compared in the study. According to the paper, TCR Vbeta CDR3 sequencing was carried out on over 130 peripheral blood samples, which came from fewer than 50 ophthalmopathy, some 73 hyperthyroidism and approximately 17 progressor patients. A discovery cohort of fewer than 110 patients, 43 with Graves' ophthalmopathy and about 58 with stable Graves' hyperthyroidism, was used to find distinguishing TCR V-J signatures. Whether ophthalmopathy could be predicted prospectively was tested in an independent validation cohort made up of roughly 19 hyperthyroidism patients plus 17 patients who later progressed to ophthalmopathy. For training and testing, the 110 or so patients in the discovery cohort were randomly divided in a 7:3 ratio.

This clonotype was recorded many times. Its target antigen remains unknown. No clone much larger than this one lies a single base away; base qualities are absent. What the study reported, not specific to this receptor: In validation, progression to ophthalmopathy was predicted by the model with more than 65% sensitivity and roughly 72% specificity, a median of roughly 6.4 months before onset. Most expanded thyroid clonotypes (frequency above 0.001) were also detected in blood, suggesting blood repertoires may reflect thyroid immune responses. Sample size was not statistically predetermined, and investigators were not blinded to group allocation. Ophthalmopathy was separated from stable hyperthyroidism by a 13 V-J signature model, with roughly 88% sensitivity and about 81% specificity obtained in cross-validation and 80%/75% obtained in testing.

The TCR beta CDR3 regions were amplified from RNA transcripts. The TCR CDR3 was subjected to a first round of RT-PCR using the HTBI primer set and the Qiagen OneStep RT-PCR kit. Libraries were constructed in a second round of multiplex PCR, after which size selection and purification were performed. The libraries were sequenced on an Illumina HiSeq2000 using paired-end 100 bp reads. The authors processed their data as follows. Raw data were processed with SOAPnuke, discarding reads with adapters, uncalled bases, mean Phred below 15, or no exact constant-primer or identifier match. High-quality paired reads were merged with COPE v1.2.5, and unique nucleotide sequences were defined as clonotypes. MiTCR v1.1 was used to align the clonotypes against IMGT TRBV, TRBD and TRBJ reference segments. The analysis was restricted to V-J combinations with a frequency above 0.0001, which together covered 99% to 99.2% of the repertoires. The TCS score was defined as the ratio of F50 (clonal expansion) to E x V (chaos), calculated using BLOSUM62-based TCRdist between CDR3 peptides within each V-J. Welch's t-statistics and random forest reduced 450 to 600 V-J features to about 12, which were used in a naive Bayes classifier (R e1071). The Morisita-Horn index was used to measure how similar the thyroid and blood repertoires were. The public sequencing data were trimmed at Q25 with fastp and processed into clonotypes with MiXCR by TCRdb, which kept only in-frame beta chains. A single entry per CDR3 protein holds the most common genes and DNA from its merged rows. TCRdb, not the authors, supplied the V and J calls. Present in this sample are roughly 700,000 distinct CDR3 sequences, roughly a third of which were seen just once. The ten largest clonotypes hold less than 35% of the sample.

Stable Graves' hyperthyroidism was defined as no progression to ophthalmopathy during 18 months of follow-up. Hyperthyroidism patients were aged 18 to 65 years and newly diagnosed, with disease duration of less than 2 months. Any patient with an uncontrolled infection, another autoimmune disease, pregnancy or lactation was excluded. Clinical symptoms, serum thyroxine and TRAb, thyroid ultrasound, and orbital computed tomography formed the basis for the diagnoses. PBMCs were isolated from more than 8 ml of fresh peripheral blood by Ficoll-Paque density gradient centrifugation. Trizol reagent was used to extract total RNA, and RNA quality was then checked on an Agilent 2100 Bioanalyzer. This TCR was recovered from a middle-aged woman with Graves' hyperthyroidism. Material: blood.

At the DNA level, the sequence is TGTGCCAGCAGTGCGTACGACAGGGGCGGTTCACCCCTCCACTTT. It specifies CASSAYDRGGSPLHF. The chain is made from TRBV12-3 or TRBV12-4 and TRBJ1-6, and TRBD1 matches 8 of the central bases. The junction shows trimming of 5 bases on V and 9 bases on J, and the gene matches do not reach 9 bases of it. Its CDR3 holds 15 amino acids, cysteine through phenylalanine. CDR3 DNA is the only sequence kept; it has 45 bases, read in frame from the first base.